The 11 T cell receptor beta chains in this list originate from one sample, sequenced in a study of neurological immune-mediated disorders (dated by TCRdb to between 2018 and 2021). The sample's time point label is to be understood as: technical triplicate 2. Preparation of the library involved 5' RACE. Sequencing took place on an Illumina HiSeq 2500. TCRdb passed the public sequencing reads through fastp at Q25 and MiXCR, retaining productive beta sequences. Rows merge per CDR3 protein into single entries with the most common DNA and genes. This sample is represented by under 70,000 distinct CDR3 sequences; about 25% of them were singletons. The ten largest clones capture around 4.5% of the sample. The source material was PBMCs. These receptors originate from a man in his 60s with HTLV-1-associated myelopathy (HAM/TSP).

The chain links TRBV20-1 to TRBJ2-3; D is uncertain. Trimming removed 0 bases from V and 1 base from J, with 14 bases in between. The CDR3 is made up of 16 amino acids. Germline-derived CDR1 and CDR2 are DFQATT and SNEGSKA (reference sequence). The DNA of the CDR3 is TGCAGTGCTAGAGATGTAGTGTGGGAACGCACAGATACGCAGTATTTT. Amino acids: CSARDVVWERTDTQYF.

This clonotype appeared many times. The chain couples TRBV4-1 to TRBJ2-3; unclear D gene. Trimming shortened V by 1 base and J by 5 bases, and 13 bases separated the two germline ends. There are 15 residues in the CDR3. Germline V gene lookup returns CDR1 MGHRA and CDR2 YSYEKL. The CDR3 protein is CASSQGMSFIDTQYF. CDR3 in DNA: TGCGCCAGCAGCCAAGGAATGAGTTTCATAGATACGCAGTATTTT.

As regards this clonotype: This CDR3 fails to terminate in the conserved phenylalanine or tryptophan, so it likely reflects a read error. This chain links TRBV7-2 with TRBJ2-1; D perhaps matches TRBD1 (6 bases). V lost 5 bases, J lost 8 bases, and 13 bases lay in between. The CDR3 has 13 residues. Germline V CDR1 and CDR2: SGHTA, FQGNSA. The CDR3 here is CASSPDRDHEQFV. CDR3 nucleotides: TGTGCCAGCAGCCCGGACAGAGACCATGAGCAGTTCGTC.

This chain uses TRBV5-1 with TRBJ2-7; a possible D gene is TRBD2 (5 bases). The CDR3 extends over 14 amino acids. Trimming cost V 2 bases and J 5 bases, with 14 bases left between them. CDR1 is SGHRS and CDR2 is YFSETQ in the germline V gene. CDR3 sequence reads: CASSLNPDLNEQYF. For the CDR3, the DNA is TGCGCCAGCAGCTTAAATCCGGACTTGAACGAGCAGTACTTC.

This clonotype was seen many times. The chain has TRBV25-1 and TRBJ2-7; D is unresolved. CDR3 size: 15 residues. Germline CDR1 is MGHDK and CDR2 is SYGVNS. Trimming removed 8 bases from V and 0 bases from J, with 17 bases in between. This CDR3 is CASHVKGQGSYEQYF. The CDR3 nucleotides read TGTGCCAGCCACGTCAAGGGCCAAGGCTCCTACGAGCAGTACTTC.

This clonotype was detected ten times or more. The V gene is TRBV28, the J gene TRBJ1-1, with D perhaps TRBD1 (5 bases). The ends were cut back, 4 bases at V and 4 bases at J, with 22 bases in the middle. CDR3 length: 17 residues. Germline V gene sequence: CDR1 MDHEN, CDR2 SYDVKM. The CDR3 DNA follows: TGTGCCAGCAGTTCTGTGGGCTTCTTCCGGGGGAGCACTGAAGCTTTCTTT. It encodes CASSSVGFFRGSTEAFF.

There are a few counts of this clonotype. The rearrangement joins TRBV10-3 to TRBJ1-2, with 9 bases fitting TRBD1. The CDR3 totals 15 residues. The germline gives CDR1 ENHRY, CDR2 SYGVKD. Trimming removed 11 bases from V and 5 bases from J; junction bases left unmatched: 15. The CDR3 nucleotides read TGTGCCGCACTCCCTGGACAGGGGAGATTTTATGGCTACACCTTC. This sequence encodes CAALPGQGRFYGYTF.

The chain recombines TRBV20-1 with TRBJ2-1; D uncertain. Germline CDR1 reads DFQATT; CDR2 reads SNEGSKA (reference sequence). There are 16 residues in the CDR3. The V end lost 0 bases, the J end lost 1 base, and 13 bases lay between the germline ends. CDR3 nucleotide sequence: TGCAGTGCTAGAGATATCCGAGTTGGGTCCTACAATGAGCAGTTCTTC. Its protein is CSARDIRVGSYNEQFF.

This clonotype was counted at least ten times. The V gene is TRBV28, the J gene TRBJ2-7; D may be TRBD1 (5 bases). The CDR3 runs 14 residues. Germline CDR1 and CDR2: MDHEN and SYDVKM. Trimming cost V 6 bases and J 7 bases, with 19 bases left between them. CDR3: CASRSPGFVPEQYF. As DNA, the CDR3 is TGTGCCAGCAGAAGTCCAGGGTTTGTACCGGAGCAGTACTTC.

This clonotype was counted ten times or more. V usage is TRBV4-1 and J usage is TRBJ2-5, with TRBD2 as a possible D gene (5 bases). Trimming took 0 bases from V and 4 from J, leaving 15 bases between them. CDR1 is MGHRA and CDR2 is YSYEKL in the germline V gene. This CDR3 is 16 amino acids long. In DNA, the CDR3 is TGCGCCAGCAGCCAAGACATAGGGCTAGCCTCAGAGACCCAGTACTTC. Protein: CASSQDIGLASETQYF.

Many counts were recorded for this clonotype. The chain employs TRBV20-1 and TRBJ1-3; D call uncertain. V was clipped by 0 bases and J by 0 bases, with 9 bases between them. The germline CDR1 and CDR2 sequences are DFQATT and SNEGSKA (reference sequence). The CDR3 contains 15 residues. The CDR3 here is CSARDSRASGNTIYF. CDR3 sequence (DNA): TGCAGTGCTAGAGATTCCCGGGCCTCTGGAAACACCATATATTTT.